This T cell receptor beta chain was retrieved from a study of T cell responses to AZD1222 COVID-19 vaccine (dated by TCRdb to about 2021). About the investigation overall: TCR sequencing was performed for fewer than 250 trial participants, of whom about 210 were given two doses of AZD1222 and approximately 26 were given two doses of MenACWY control vaccine. Trial participants were enrolled by age into subgroups of 18-55, 56-69 and 70-plus years, and 148, 28 and 57 TCR-sequenced participants, respectively, were included in these subgroups. What the study reported, not specific to this receptor: After two AZD1222 doses, both the breadth and the depth of spike-specific TCRs were significantly higher than at day 0 and than in MenACWY recipients. In the small 56-69-year group, the increase in depth fell short of significance, most likely because of low power. Because no day 14 peak-response samples were available, repertoires were characterized only after the peak T cell response. Conclusions about previously exposed vaccinees were limited because only a handful of AZD1222 recipients were SARS-CoV-2 seropositive at baseline. Nearly half of unique spike-specific TCRs reportedly recognized epitopes outside regions mutated in the B.1.351 and B.1.1.7 variants. Participants were mostly white British and included more females than males, and it was suggested by the authors that clonal diversity may have been underestimated. The vaccine-associated CD4 TCRs covered the entire spike protein, and the dominant responses fell in regions 160-218 and 743-854.

Relative to its sample, this clone is medium-sized (0.01 to 0.1%). Its binding antigen is unknown. No base-level quality is on record; no much larger clone is a single base apart. The CDR3 regions of human TCRbeta chains were subjected to immunosequencing. The authors processed their data as follows. TCRs in the repertoires were compared against a reference library of SARS-CoV-2-specific TCRs that had been generated with the MIRA antigen-specificity platform. Breadth was defined as the fraction of unique TCRs that were SARS-CoV-2-associated, and depth was defined as the fraction of total T cells that were SARS-CoV-2-associated. Using the MIRA data, each spike-specific TCR was assigned both to the spike region to which the TCR was reactive and to a CD4 or CD8 class. Log10-transformed breadth and depth values were compared by one-way ANOVA with Sidak's multiple comparisons tests. TCRdb took over this immuneACCESS table, retaining in-frame rearrangements with V and J assigned. Such tables are incomplete; in checked studies, under half of the missing clones stem from an unresolved V gene, and the remainder is unexplained. V, J and clone size reflect that table, while D and trimming were determined from the DNA. Present in this sample are 150,000 to 200,000 clones, around 92% of which were seen just once. 0.9% to 1.2% of the sample is held by the ten biggest clonotypes.

The sample's time point, from its label and the paper: about 28 days (+/-7) after the second vaccine dose. AZD1222 recipients with second doses at about 4 weeks or about 12 weeks were pooled, because spike-specific TCR depth and breadth did not differ between schedules. The vaccinee samples were drawn from two UK trials, COV001 and COV002, one of which was a single-blind randomized controlled phase 2/3 trial testing AZD1222 (ChAdOx1 nCoV-19) in healthy adults. Trial participant PBMC samples were collected at day 0 and day 28 after the second dose for TCRbeta chain sequencing. The CDR3 numbers 15 residues from cysteine through phenylalanine. Only the CDR3 DNA is retained, 45 bases long and in frame from the first base. Germline trimming amounts to 4 bases on V and 0 bases on J, with 4 as the count of junction bases outside the gene matches. CDR1 and CDR2 are drawn from the germline V gene: SGHDT, YYEEEE.

The rearranged segments are TRBV5-6 and TRBJ1-1; TRBD1 matches 9 bases in the middle. The receptor comes from an adult who received the AZD1222 COVID-19 vaccine. The input for sequencing was peripheral blood, taken 28 days after the second AZD1222 dose. The DNA sequence follows: TGTGCCAGCAGCGGGGGACAGGGCATGAACACTGAAGCTTTCTTT. Its protein reads: CASSGGQGMNTEAFF.